This is a list of T cell receptor beta chains from one sample in a study of blood T cells in healthy people across ages. TCRdb itself ran the 5' RACE reads through MiXCR, one entry per CDR3 protein. The table records about 2 million distinct CDR3 sequences, around 48% of them present only once. Material for sequencing was blood. These receptors originate from a woman between 40 and 50 years old in good health. CDR3s include the opening cysteine and the closing phenylalanine or tryptophan. The D gene is left open where the match is weak. Rows may omit the clone size; those that give it use once, few, many or a size class.

CDR3: CASSTSGGAGEQFF
DNA: TGCGCCAGCAGCACGAGCGGGGGGGCAGGGGAGCAGTTCTTC
size: few
V: TRBV5-1
J: TRBJ2-1
D: TRBD2

CDR3: CASSDGLAFPQYF
DNA: TGTGCCAGCAGTGATGGTTTGGCATTCCCGCAGTACTTC
size: -
V: TRBV6-1
J: TRBJ2-5
D: -

CDR3: CASSPKLQETQYF
DNA: TGTGCCAGCAGCCCTAAGTTGCAAGAGACCCAGTACTTC
size: -
V: TRBV7-9
J: TRBJ2-5
D: -

CDR3: CASATGQGVLETQYF
DNA: TGTGCCTCAGCCACGGGACAGGGAGTTTTAGAGACCCAGTACTTC
size: -
V: TRBV11-2
J: TRBJ2-5
D: TRBD1

CDR3: CSASHISNEKLFF
DNA: TGCAGTGCCTCCCACATAAGCAATGAAAAACTGTTTTTT
size: -
V: TRBV20-1
J: TRBJ1-4
D: -

CDR3: CASSAVGGSTDTQYF
DNA: TGTGCCAGCAGCGCCGTCGGCGGGAGCACAGATACGCAGTATTTT
size: few
V: TRBV9
J: TRBJ2-3
D: -

CDR3: CASSPPGDGGKLFF
DNA: TGTGCCAGCAGCCCCCCGGGGGATGGAGGAAAACTGTTTTTT
size: -
V: TRBV11-2
J: TRBJ1-4
D: -

CDR3: CASSFRRLAGGPELAYEQYF
DNA: TGTGCCAGCAGCTTCAGACGGCTAGCGGGGGGGCCGGAGCTAGCCTACGAGCAGTACTTC
size: few
V: TRBV11-2
J: TRBJ2-7
D: TRBD2

CDR3: CASSSGTGGTSPLHF
DNA: TGTGCCAGCAGCTCCGGGACAGGGGGCACTTCACCCCTCCACTTT
size: -
V: TRBV12-3/TRBV12-4
J: TRBJ1-6
D: TRBD1

CDR3: CASSQDDWTSYEQYF
DNA: TGCGCCAGCAGCCAAGACGACTGGACCTCCTACGAGCAGTACTTC
size: -
V: TRBV4-1
J: TRBJ2-7
D: -

CDR3: CASTGTSGGISTDTQYF
DNA: TGTGCCAGCACTGGGACTAGCGGGGGCATTAGCACAGATACGCAGTATTTT
size: few
V: TRBV5-6
J: TRBJ2-3
D: TRBD2

CDR3: CASSLNSPVSPLHF
DNA: TGTGCCAGCAGTTTGAACAGCCCAGTTAGTCCCCTCCACTTT
size: -
V: TRBV27
J: TRBJ1-6
D: -

CDR3: CASSSRVLTTEAFF
DNA: TGTGCCAGCAGCTCCAGGGTATTGACCACCGAAGCTTTCTTT
size: -
V: TRBV12-3/TRBV12-4
J: TRBJ1-1
D: -

CDR3: CASSWRERRGSTDTQYF
DNA: TGTGCCAGCAGCTGGCGGGAGAGGCGGGGGTCCACAGATACGCAGTATTTT
size: once
V: TRBV5-6
J: TRBJ2-3
D: TRBD2

CDR3: CASSSFWASGEEETQYF
DNA: TGTGCCAGCAGCTCCTTCTGGGCTAGCGGGGAGGAAGAGACCCAGTACTTC
size: few
V: TRBV7-3
J: TRBJ2-5
D: TRBD2

CDR3: CASSFARSSYEQYF
DNA: TGTGCCAGCAGTTTTGCCCGTTCTAGCTACGAGCAGTACTTC
size: few
V: TRBV6-5
J: TRBJ2-7
D: -

CDR3: CASTKTPGQINIQYF
DNA: TGTGCCAGCACCAAAACCCCGGGACAGATAAACATTCAGTACTTC
size: -
V: TRBV6-1
J: TRBJ2-4
D: TRBD1

CDR3: CSANPAGDSNQPQHF
DNA: TGCAGTGCTAACCCCGCAGGGGATAGCAATCAGCCCCAGCATTTT
size: few
V: TRBV20-1
J: TRBJ1-5
D: -

CDR3: CASSLSRGFSYNEQFF
DNA: TGTGCCAGCAGCTTGTCCAGGGGGTTCTCCTACAATGAGCAGTTCTTC
size: few
V: TRBV12-3/TRBV12-4
J: TRBJ2-1
D: TRBD1

CDR3: CASDSGGRTDTQYF
DNA: TGTGCCAGTGATAGCGGGGGTCGCACAGATACGCAGTATTTT
size: -
V: TRBV2
J: TRBJ2-3
D: TRBD2

CDR3: CSVEDSNQETQYF
DNA: TGCAGCGTAGAGGACAGTAATCAAGAGACCCAGTACTTC
size: few
V: TRBV29-1
J: TRBJ2-5
D: -

CDR3: CSVDRQGRIATDTQYF
DNA: TGCAGCGTTGACCGACAGGGGAGAATAGCCACAGATACGCAGTATTTT
size: -
V: TRBV29-1
J: TRBJ2-3
D: TRBD1

CDR3: CASRRQGGDNSPLHF
DNA: TGTGCCAGCAGAAGACAGGGTGGAGATAATTCACCCCTCCACTTT
size: -
V: TRBV6-2/TRBV6-3
J: TRBJ1-6
D: TRBD1

CDR3: CASSRTRTGFYNSPLHF
DNA: TGTGCCAGCAGTCGTACCCGGACAGGGTTCTATAATTCACCCCTCCACTTT
size: -
V: TRBV12-3/TRBV12-4
J: TRBJ1-6
D: TRBD1

CDR3: CASSQVQGPGDETQYF
DNA: TGTGCCAGCAGCCAAGTGCAAGGTCCAGGAGACGAGACCCAGTACTTC
size: few
V: TRBV3-1
J: TRBJ2-5
D: -

CDR3: CSARDSLRGVIQETQYF
DNA: TGCAGTGCTAGAGATAGCTTAAGGGGGGTAATACAAGAGACCCAGTACTTC
size: -
V: TRBV20-1
J: TRBJ2-5
D: -

CDR3: CATSDGTGGYNEKLFF
DNA: TGTGCCACCAGTGACGGGACTGGCGGCTATAATGAAAAACTGTTTTTT
size: -
V: TRBV24-1
J: TRBJ1-4
D: -

CDR3: CASSLVAKPLNLLIAYF
DNA: TGTGCCAGCAGCTTAGTAGCTAAACCCCTTAATCTTCTAATCGCGTACTTC
size: few
V: TRBV7-4
J: TRBJ2-7
D: -

CDR3: CASSLDGTTPHQPQHF
DNA: TGTGCCAGCAGCTTAGATGGGACTACTCCCCATCAGCCCCAGCATTTT
size: -
V: TRBV7-2
J: TRBJ1-5
D: -

CDR3: CASSPQSRGLGSEQYF
DNA: TGTGCCAGCAGCCCCCAAAGTAGGGGGCTTGGATCCGAGCAGTACTTC
size: -
V: TRBV7-2
J: TRBJ2-7
D: TRBD1

CDR3: CASSPSSWDRDTDTQYF
DNA: TGTGCCAGCAGCCCCTCTAGCTGGGACAGGGATACAGATACGCAGTATTTT
size: -
V: TRBV11-2
J: TRBJ2-3
D: TRBD1

CDR3: CASSPLRTSPSNNEQFF
DNA: TGTGCCAGCAGCCCCCTCAGGACTAGCCCCTCTAACAATGAGCAGTTCTTC
size: -
V: TRBV7-2
J: TRBJ2-1
D: TRBD2

CDR3: CAGSLPGGNEQYF
DNA: TGTGCCGGCAGCTTACCGGGGGGCAATGAGCAGTACTTC
size: -
V: TRBV7-2
J: TRBJ2-7
D: -

CDR3: CASSLARRTHEQYF
DNA: TGTGCCAGCAGCTTAGCACGTAGGACCCACGAGCAGTACTTC
size: -
V: TRBV7-9
J: TRBJ2-7
D: -

CDR3: CASSPDTRRGRRGYTF
DNA: TGTGCCAGCAGCCCCGACACTAGACGGGGGCGCCGAGGCTACACCTTC
size: -
V: TRBV6-5
J: TRBJ1-2
D: -

CDR3: CASSPRDRDHEQYF
DNA: TGTGCCAGCAGCCCCCGGGACAGGGACCACGAGCAGTACTTC
size: few
V: TRBV7-2
J: TRBJ2-7
D: TRBD1

CDR3: CASSPRGAQYF
DNA: TGTGCCAGCAGTCCGAGGGGGGCCCAGTACTTC
size: few
V: TRBV7-9
J: TRBJ2-5
D: -

CDR3: CASSVPGGSSYNEQFF
DNA: TGTGCCAGCAGTGTGCCGGGGGGGAGCTCCTACAATGAGCAGTTCTTC
size: -
V: TRBV27
J: TRBJ2-1
D: TRBD2

CDR3: CASSYRGLLGNEQFF
DNA: TGTGCCAGCAGTTACAGGGGGCTGTTGGGTAATGAGCAGTTCTTC
size: few
V: TRBV6-2/TRBV6-3
J: TRBJ2-1
D: TRBD1

CDR3: CASSLAPSETQYF
DNA: TGTGCCAGCAGCTTAGCACCTTCAGAGACCCAGTACTTC
size: -
V: TRBV7-9
J: TRBJ2-5
D: -

CDR3: CASEGTYKQYF
DNA: TGTGCCAGCGAAGGAACATACAAGCAGTACTTC
size: -
V: TRBV28
J: TRBJ2-5
D: -

CDR3: CASGGQGAGQETQYF
DNA: TGTGCCAGCGGCGGACAGGGGGCAGGTCAAGAGACCCAGTACTTC
size: few
V: TRBV6-6
J: TRBJ2-5
D: TRBD1

CDR3: CASSQERNNYDYTF
DNA: TGCGCCAGCAGCCAAGAACGGAATAACTATGACTACACCTTC
size: few
V: TRBV4-1
J: TRBJ1-2
D: -

CDR3: CSVDGRVATDTQYF
DNA: TGCAGCGTTGATGGCAGGGTAGCAACAGATACGCAGTATTTT
size: -
V: TRBV29-1
J: TRBJ2-3
D: -

CDR3: CASSFAQRGASTDTQYF
DNA: TGTGCCAGCAGTTTTGCCCAACGCGGAGCGAGCACAGATACGCAGTATTTT
size: few
V: TRBV27
J: TRBJ2-3
D: -

CDR3: CASSFGVSSYNEQFF
DNA: TGTGCCAGCAGTTTCGGGGTGAGCTCCTACAATGAGCAGTTCTTC
size: few
V: TRBV5-1
J: TRBJ2-1
D: -

CDR3: CASSQEGQRGAIQETQYF
DNA: TGCGCCAGCAGCCAAGAGGGGCAGCGGGGGGCCATCCAAGAGACCCAGTACTTC
size: once
V: TRBV4-1
J: TRBJ2-5
D: TRBD2

CDR3: CASSVAPLGLGETQYF
DNA: TGTGCCAGCAGCGTAGCTCCCCTGGGACTAGGAGAGACCCAGTACTTC
size: -
V: TRBV9
J: TRBJ2-5
D: TRBD2

CDR3: CASSSTPGLAGGSSYNEQFF
DNA: TGTGCCAGCAGCTCAACACCGGGACTAGCGGGGGGGAGCTCCTACAATGAGCAGTTCTTC
size: -
V: TRBV7-2
J: TRBJ2-1
D: TRBD2

CDR3: CASSPGIMGLRSPYEQYF
DNA: TGTGCCAGCAGTCCCGGGATTATGGGACTTCGGAGCCCCTACGAGCAGTACTTC
size: -
V: TRBV12-3/TRBV12-4
J: TRBJ2-7
D: -

CDR3: CASSYPTGRGPSNTQYF
DNA: TGTGCCAGCAGTTACCCGACGGGCAGGGGCCCTTCAAATACGCAGTATTTT
size: -
V: TRBV6-2/TRBV6-3
J: TRBJ2-3
D: -

CDR3: CASSFGSDLRGRNYGYTF
DNA: TGTGCCAGCAGCTTTGGGTCGGATTTAAGGGGTCGAAACTATGGCTACACCTTC
size: -
V: TRBV7-9
J: TRBJ1-2
D: -

CDR3: CASSPKKETQYF
DNA: TGTGCCAGCAGCCCTAAAAAAGAGACCCAGTACTTC
size: -
V: TRBV9
J: TRBJ2-5
D: -

CDR3: CASSGTEDPPDFTDTQYF
DNA: TGCGCCAGCAGTGGGACAGAGGATCCTCCCGACTTCACAGATACGCAGTATTTT
size: -
V: TRBV5-1
J: TRBJ2-3
D: TRBD1

CDR3: CASSLRSPYAGLQETQYF
DNA: TGTGCCAGCAGCTTACGCTCCCCTTACGCAGGGCTACAAGAGACCCAGTACTTC
size: -
V: TRBV7-3
J: TRBJ2-5
D: -